A single sample gave rise to the 26 T cell receptor beta chains below, sequenced in a study of blood T cell repertoires in COVID-19 (TCRdb year 2020). Libraries were built with the immunoSEQ multiplex PCR assay. TCRdb took over this immuneACCESS table, retaining in-frame rearrangements with V and J assigned. Such tables are incomplete; in checked studies, under half of the missing clones stem from an unresolved V gene, and the remainder is unexplained. The sample table records approximately 260,000 clones; around four fifths of these occur just once. The ten largest account for around 4.1% of the sample. Input material: peripheral blood. Every receptor here comes from a woman aged 40 to 50 with active or convalescent COVID-19.

V and J are TRBV5-1 and TRBJ2-3, with a weak D call TRBD2 (6 bases). CDR3 length equals 14 residues. The germline V and J ends were trimmed by 0 bases and 4 bases, with 9 bases remaining between them. The V gene's germline CDR1 is SGHRS and CDR2 YFSETQ. The CDR3 coding sequence is TGCGCCAGCAGCTTGGGCGGGGTCCCAGATACGCAGTATTTT. Its translation: CASSLGGVPDTQYF.

The chain recombines TRBV29-1 with TRBJ1-2; maybe TRBD1 (6 bases). Trimming pared 5 bases from V and 4 bases from J, leaving 11 bases between. The CDR3 is made up of 12 amino acids. The germline gives CDR1 SQVTM, CDR2 ANQGSEA. The CDR3: CSVQGSSYGYTF. For the CDR3, the DNA is TGCAGCGTTCAGGGGTCCTCCTATGGCTACACCTTC.

The chain employs TRBV29-1 and TRBJ2-2; 11 bases align to TRBD2. The germline V gene encodes CDR1 SQVTM and CDR2 ANQGSEA. After removal of 4 bases from V and 7 bases from J, the junction contained 2 bases not matched to a gene. This CDR3 has 13 amino acids. Here the CDR3 reads CSVGLAGGGELFF. The CDR3 nucleotides read TGCAGCGTTGGGCTAGCGGGGGGCGGGGAGCTGTTTTTT.

The V gene is TRBV28, the J gene TRBJ1-5; D remains ambiguous. V lost 6 bases to trimming and J lost 0 bases, with 9 bases between them. CDR1 MDHEN and CDR2 SYDVKM come from the germline V gene. This CDR3 has 14 residues. The CDR3 sequence: CASRNGGSNQPQHF. CDR3 coding DNA: TGTGCCAGCAGGAACGGAGGTAGCAATCAGCCCCAGCATTTT.

This clone was observed a single time. V is TRBV7-9 and J is TRBJ1-3; D remains unclear. The V gene lost 2 bases and the J gene lost 3 bases, with 5 bases spanning the gap. Germline loops: CDR1 SEHNR, CDR2 FQNEAQ (reference sequence). The CDR3 has 13 amino acids. The CDR3 sequence: CASSLTNGNTIYF. The CDR3 DNA follows: TGTGCCAGCAGCTTAACAAATGGAAACACCATATATTTT.

This CDR3 is CASSFGQGNEQYV. DNA of the CDR3: TGTGCCAGCAGTTTTGGACAGGGAAACGAGCAGTACGTC. This chain connects TRBV6-6 to TRBJ2-7; 8 bases align to TRBD1. Trimming took 4 bases from V and 5 from J; bases not matched to a gene: 4. Germline-derived CDR1 and CDR2 are MNHNY and SVGAGI (reference sequence). The CDR3 sequence is 13 residues long.

The chain couples TRBV12-3 or TRBV12-4 to TRBJ1-1, with TRBD1 as a possible D gene (6 bases). This CDR3 region has 13 residues. Trimming cost V 7 bases and J 1 base, with 10 bases left between them. The CDR3 region is CASNRRGNTEAFF. CDR3 sequence (DNA): TGTGCCAGCAACCGCAGGGGGAACACTGAAGCTTTCTTT.

This chain joins TRBV3-1 (or the pseudogene TRBV3-2) and TRBJ2-3, with D possibly TRBD2 on 6 matching bases. Trimming stripped 2 bases from V and 7 bases from J, with 19 bases between. The CDR3 is made up of 16 amino acids. From germline, CDR1 is LGHDT and CDR2 YNNKEL (reference sequence). The CDR3 loop reads CASSQFRDLAINTQYF. CDR3 sequence (DNA): TGTGCCAGCAGCCAATTCCGGGACTTAGCTATAAATACGCAGTATTTT.

The rearrangement links TRBV7-2 to TRBJ1-1, with D possibly TRBD1 on 6 matching bases. The CDR3 totals 15 residues. CDR1 is SGHTA, CDR2 FQGNSA, per germline. V lost 2 bases and J lost 0, with 10 bases in between. In DNA form, the CDR3 reads TGTGCCAGCAGCTTATCGGGACAAATGAACACTGAAGCTTTCTTT. It specifies CASSLSGQMNTEAFF.

V gene TRBV3-1 (or the pseudogene TRBV3-2) combines with J gene TRBJ2-7, with D possibly being TRBD1 (5 bases). CDR1 LGHDT and CDR2 YNNKEL come from the germline V gene (reference sequence). There are 12 residues in the CDR3. Deletions cut 1 base from V and 6 bases from J, with 7 bases between. CDR3 sequence reads: CASSQGGSEQYF. CDR3 nucleotide sequence: TGTGCCAGCAGCCAAGGGGGCTCCGAGCAGTACTTC.

V is TRBV7-2 and J is TRBJ2-3; 8 bases align to TRBD2. Germline V lookup: CDR1 SGHTA, CDR2 FQGNSA. The CDR3 is made up of 16 amino acids. The V gene end was trimmed by 2 bases and the J gene end by 1 base; junction bases not matched to a gene: 5. Written as DNA, the CDR3 is TGTGCCAGCAGCTTATCGCCAGCGGGGGGCACAGATACGCAGTATTTT. It specifies CASSLSPAGGTDTQYF. Full variable domain (remainder filled in from reference TRBV7-2 and TRBJ2-3): GAGVSQSPSNKVTEKGKDVELRCDPISGHTALYWYRQSLGQGLEFLIYFQGNSAPDKSGLPSDRFSAERTGGSVSTLTIQRTQQEDSAVYLCASSLSPAGGTDTQYFGPGTRLTVL.

V gene TRBV14 combines with J gene TRBJ2-2; 10 bases map to TRBD1. The ends lost 4 bases at V and 6 bases at J; junction bases unmatched: 11. Germline lookup yields CDR1 SGHDN and CDR2 FVKESK. The CDR3 length is 17 residues. CDR3 sequence (DNA): TGTGCCAGCAGCCCGATGACAGGGGGCCTCCTCGCCGGGGAGCTGTTTTTT. Its protein is CASSPMTGGLLAGELFF.

V is TRBV6-1 and J is TRBJ1-1; D unclear. Germline V lookup: CDR1 MNHNS, CDR2 SASEGT. The CDR3 is 14 amino acids. V was trimmed by 2 bases and J by 0 bases, leaving 7 bases between them. The CDR3 nucleotides are TGTGCCAGCAGTGAAATGGCGGTGAACACTGAAGCTTTCTTT. This codes for CASSEMAVNTEAFF.

The chain has TRBV5-1 and TRBJ2-3; 9 bases are a match to TRBD2. The V segment lost 5 bases and the J segment 4 bases; nucleotides outside the gene matches: 8. Per the germline V gene, CDR1 is SGHRS and CDR2 is YFSETQ. CDR3 length equals 15 residues. CDR3 DNA: TGCGCCAGCAGTATTACGCCTAGCGGGGCAGATACGCAGTATTTT. Residues: CASSITPSGADTQYF.

The chain carries TRBV4-1 and TRBJ2-1; D gene uncertain. Per the germline V gene, CDR1 is MGHRA and CDR2 is YSYEKL. The CDR3 covers 17 residues. The V end lost 4 bases, the J end lost 4 bases, and 20 bases lay between the germline ends. The CDR3 reads CASSPAPRGNRYNEQFF. The CDR3 nucleotides read TGCGCCAGCAGCCCCGCCCCCCGCGGAAACCGGTACAATGAGCAGTTCTTC.

The CDR3 protein is CASSQGATSTDTQYF. The DNA of the CDR3 is TGTGCCAGCAGCCAAGGGGCTACTAGCACAGATACGCAGTATTTT. The genes are TRBV14 and TRBJ2-3; D not certain. The ends were cut back, 1 base at V and 0 bases at J, with 8 bases in the middle. The CDR3 sequence is 15 residues long. CDR1 and CDR2 from the germline V gene are SGHDN and FVKESK.

On this clone: The identical CDR3 is also encoded by other nucleotide sequences in the sample. J is TRBJ1-3 and V is TRBV4-1; tentatively, D is TRBD1 (5 bases). This CDR3 region has 15 residues. With 0 bases removed from V and 4 bases from J, the gap between germline ends came to 10 bases. Germline-derived CDR1 and CDR2 are MGHRA and YSYEKL. Here the CDR3 DNA reads TGCGCCAGCAGCCAAGATAGGGGTTCAGGAAACACCATATATTTT. It encodes CASSQDRGSGNTIYF.

This chain links TRBV10-3 with TRBJ2-1; 7 positions agree with TRBD2. The CDR3 is 15 residues long. V dropped 6 bases and J dropped 0; count of bases not matched to a gene: 5. Per germline, CDR1 ENHRY and CDR2 SYGVKD. This CDR3 is CAIRGGESSYNEQFF. In nucleotides, the CDR3 is TGTGCCATCAGGGGGGGGGAGAGCTCCTACAATGAGCAGTTCTTC.

This chain links TRBV13 with TRBJ2-4, with TRBD1 identical over 7 bases. Looked up from germline, CDR1 is PRHDT and CDR2 is FYEKMQ (reference sequence). The CDR3 consists of 13 residues. J gave up 12 bases and V 6 bases, and 11 bases lay outside the gene matches. CDR3 in amino acids: CASSLQGQDTQYF. DNA of the CDR3: TGTGCCAGCAGTCTACAAGGACAGGACACTCAGTACTTC.

Remarks on this clone: One junction end disagrees with the germline gene, perhaps due to a read error. V usage is TRBV7-9 and J usage is TRBJ1-2; no reliable D call. Germline CDR1 SEHNR, CDR2 FQNEAQ (reference sequence). This CDR3 comprises 15 residues. The CDR3 loop is CASSLAGGVGYGYTF. CDR3 sequence (DNA): TGTGCCAGCAGCCTAGCGGGCGGGGTAGGCTATGGCTACACCTTC.

The V call is TRBV28, the J call TRBJ1-2, with D perhaps TRBD1 (5 bases). The CDR3 runs to 15 residues. Per germline, CDR1 MDHEN and CDR2 SYDVKM. The V end lost 6 bases, the J end lost 0 bases, and 14 bases lay between the germline ends. The CDR3 DNA reads as TGTGCCAGCAGCATGGGACTAACCGCTAACTATGGCTACACCTTC. Protein product: CASSMGLTANYGYTF.

V usage is TRBV9 and J usage is TRBJ2-5; 11 bases map to TRBD2. J was trimmed by 5 bases and V by 4 bases; bases with no gene match: 4. In germline, CDR1 is SGDLS, CDR2 YYNGEE. This CDR3 spans 14 amino acids. CDR3 nucleotides: TGTGCCAGCAGCAAACCTAGCGGGGGGGAGACCCAGTACTTC. Its translation is CASSKPSGGETQYF.

The chain joins TRBV14 to TRBJ1-1; tentatively, D is TRBD1 (5 bases). Looked up from germline, CDR1 is SGHDN and CDR2 is FVKESK. V was trimmed by 4 bases and J by 5 bases, leaving 17 bases between them. The CDR3 spans 15 residues. In nucleotides, the CDR3 is TGTGCCAGCAGCCCTTTATCGGGGGGGAGTACTGAAGCTTTCTTT. Protein sequence: CASSPLSGGSTEAFF.

The chain employs TRBV14 and TRBJ2-1, with D possibly being TRBD1 (6 bases). Germline CDR1 reads SGHDN; CDR2 reads FVKESK. The CDR3 is 16 residues long. Deletions cut 0 bases from V and 5 bases from J, with 14 bases between. As DNA, the CDR3 is TGTGCCAGCAGCCAAGATCTAGGGGACATCGACAATGAGCAGTTCTTC. This codes for CASSQDLGDIDNEQFF.

The V gene is TRBV19, the J gene TRBJ1-1, with D uncertain. The germline V gene has CDR1 LNHDA and CDR2 SQIVND (reference sequence). The CDR3 loop spans 14 amino acids. The V gene lost 4 bases and the J gene lost 1 base, with 10 bases spanning the gap. CDR3 in amino acids: CASSTRGGNTEAFF. CDR3 nucleotide sequence: TGTGCCAGTAGTACCCGCGGAGGGAACACTGAAGCTTTCTTT.

The V call is TRBV29-1, the J call TRBJ2-2; tentatively, D is TRBD2 (5 bases). The CDR3 consists of 12 residues. Trimming left V 7 bases short and J 4 bases short, with 10 bases between. Germline V gives CDR1 SQVTM, CDR2 ANQGSEA. The CDR3: CSASEGTGELFF. The CDR3, as DNA: TGCAGCGCCAGCGAGGGCACCGGGGAGCTGTTTTTT.